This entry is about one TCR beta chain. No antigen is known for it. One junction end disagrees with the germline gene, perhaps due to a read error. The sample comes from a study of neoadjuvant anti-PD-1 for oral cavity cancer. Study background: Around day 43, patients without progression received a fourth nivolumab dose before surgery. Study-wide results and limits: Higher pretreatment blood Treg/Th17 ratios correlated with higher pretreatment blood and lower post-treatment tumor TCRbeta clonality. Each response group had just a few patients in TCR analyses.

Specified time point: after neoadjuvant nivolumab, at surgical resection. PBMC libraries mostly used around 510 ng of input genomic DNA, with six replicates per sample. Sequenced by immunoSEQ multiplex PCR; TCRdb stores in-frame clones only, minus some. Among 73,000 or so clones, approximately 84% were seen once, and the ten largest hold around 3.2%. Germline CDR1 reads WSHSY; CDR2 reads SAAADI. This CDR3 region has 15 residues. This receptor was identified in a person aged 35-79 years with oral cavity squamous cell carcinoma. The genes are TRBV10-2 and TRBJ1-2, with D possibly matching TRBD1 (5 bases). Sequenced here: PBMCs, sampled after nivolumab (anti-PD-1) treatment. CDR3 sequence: CASREGTAKGYGYTF. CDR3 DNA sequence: TGCGCCAGCCGTGAGGGGACCGCAAAGGGCTATGGCTACACCTTC.